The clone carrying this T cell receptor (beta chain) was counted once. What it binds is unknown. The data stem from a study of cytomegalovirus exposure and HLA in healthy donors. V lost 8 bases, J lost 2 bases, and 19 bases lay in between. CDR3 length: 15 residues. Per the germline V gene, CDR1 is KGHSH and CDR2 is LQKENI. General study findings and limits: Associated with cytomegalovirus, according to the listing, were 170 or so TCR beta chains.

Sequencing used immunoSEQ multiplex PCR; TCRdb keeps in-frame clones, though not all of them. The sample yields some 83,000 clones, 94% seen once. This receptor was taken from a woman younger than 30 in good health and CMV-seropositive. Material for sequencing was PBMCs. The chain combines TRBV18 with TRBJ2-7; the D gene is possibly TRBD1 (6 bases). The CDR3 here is CASNWVAGETYEQYF. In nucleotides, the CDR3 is TGTGCCAGCAACTGGGTGGCAGGGGAGACCTACGAGCAGTACTTC.